The clone carrying this TCR beta chain was seen a few times. Produced via immunoSEQ multiplex PCR; TCRdb's table is partial and in-frame only. The table shows a few hundred thousand clones, with over 50% occurring only once. The source of the sample is a study of shared clonotypes between healthy human individuals. The CDR3 has 15 amino acids. After removal of 4 bases from V and 5 bases from J, the junction contained 9 bases not matched to a gene. Germline assignment: CDR1 MNHEY and CDR2 SVGAGI. This sequence was found in a young man in good health. The chain carries TRBV6-5 and TRBJ2-7; 9 nucleotides align to TRBD1. Sequencing was done on a sample of memory CD4+ T cells sorted from blood. Subset noted: CD45RA-negative fraction. CDR3 sequence: CASSSRQGVGHEQYF. DNA of the CDR3: TGTGCCAGCAGTTCTCGACAGGGGGTTGGCCACGAGCAGTACTTC.